The 4 T cell receptor beta chains presented below share a single source sample, sequenced in a study of T cells after posttransplantation cyclophosphamide. The protocol was immunoSEQ multiplex PCR, while the TCRdb copy is restricted to in-frame clones and leaves out a portion. The sample holds tens of thousands of clones, about 86% seen once. The sequenced sample was PBMCs. The receptors originated from a man aged 30-40 years with a blood cancer, CMV-positive, and with a related stem cell donor.

As to this clone: In the same sample, other DNA sequences code for this CDR3. This chain uses TRBV30 with TRBJ2-2; D may be TRBD1 (5 bases). CDR3 length: 14 amino acids. The germline gives CDR1 GTSNPN, CDR2 SVGIG (reference sequence). V was pared by 1 base and J by 3 bases, with 9 bases between. The CDR3 region is CAWSDRTDTGELFF. DNA for the CDR3: TGTGCCTGGAGTGACAGGACCGACACCGGGGAGCTGTTTTTT. The whole variable domain, remainder taken from reference TRBV30 and TRBJ2-2, is SQTIHQWPATLVQPVGSPLSLECTVEGTSNPNLYWYRQAAGRGLQLLFYSVGIGQISSEVPQNLSASRPQDRQFILSSKKLLLSDSGFYLCAWSDRTDTGELFFGEGSRLTVL.

This clone has more than one count but fewer than ten. The chain has TRBV5-1 and TRBJ1-1; D is possibly TRBD1 (5 bases). The CDR3 has 13 residues. Germline V lookup: CDR1 SGHRS, CDR2 YFSETQ. Between the trimmed V and J ends, which lost 3 bases and 1 base, there was a span of 7 bases. The DNA for the CDR3 is TGCGCCAGCAGCTCCCAGGGGAACACTGAAGCTTTCTTT. It specifies CASSSQGNTEAFF. Together with reference TRBV5-1 and TRBJ1-1, the CDR3 gives the full variable domain: KAGVTQTPRYLIKTRGQQVTLSCSPISGHRSVSWYQQTPGQGLQFLFEYFSETQRNKGNFPGRFSGRQFSNSRSEMNVSTLELGDSALYLCASSSQGNTEAFFGQGTRLTVV.

The CDR3 DNA reads as TGTGCCAGCAGTCTGCAGGGTCCGGGAGAGACCCAGTACTTC. Amino acid sequence: CASSLQGPGETQYF. The rearrangement links TRBV6-6 to TRBJ2-5, with a tentative D call TRBD1 (5 bases). Looked up from germline, CDR1 is MNHNY and CDR2 is SVGAGI (reference sequence). V lost 5 bases and J lost 4, with 14 bases in between. The CDR3 length is 14 residues.

This chain connects TRBV28 to TRBJ1-1, with 7 bases identical to TRBD1. The CDR3 has 14 residues. The germline CDR1 and CDR2 sequences are MDHEN and SYDVKM. V gave up 2 bases and J gave up 10 bases; unmatched junction bases: 10. The CDR3 is CASSLGDSSYTAFF. CDR3 nucleotide sequence: TGTGCCAGCAGTTTAGGGGACAGCTCGTATACAGCTTTCTTT. Looking up the rest from reference TRBV28 and TRBJ1-1 gives the full variable domain: DVKVTQSSRYLVKRTGEKVFLECVQDMDHENMFWYRQDPGLGLRLIYFSYDVKMKEKGDIPEGYSVSREKKERFSLILESASTNQTSMYLCASSLGDSSYTAFFGQGTRLTVV.